Sequencing of this TCR beta chain was carried out in a study of T cells after yellow fever vaccination. Study observations and caveats: Boosting was followed by the reappearance of most primary-vaccination clones (around 95% CD4, about 89% CD8).

A word on this clonotype: Its antigen is not identified.

Germline V lookup: CDR1 KGHDR, CDR2 SFDVKD. V was cut by 3 bases and J by 4 bases, with 13 bases left in between. The CDR3 contains 15 residues. Making TCR cDNA involved 5'RACE template switching, which added UMIs and a universal primer site. TCRdb redid the calling of the 5' RACE reads with MiXCR, one entry per CDR3 protein. The table lists nearly 350,000 distinct CDR3 sequences, 8.1% of them singletons, with 17% in the top ten. This sample comprised PBMCs, obtained more than 35 days after the first yellow fever vaccination. The sequence was collected from a man younger than 35 who received the YFV17D yellow fever vaccine. The chain links TRBV24-1 to TRBJ2-3, with a tentative D call TRBD1 (6 bases). CDR3 in DNA: TGTGCCACCAGTGATCGGGCAGGGGCTTCAGATACGCAGTATTTT. This gives the protein CATSDRAGASDTQYF.